Listed below are T cell receptor beta chains from one sample, sequenced in a study of cytomegalovirus exposure and HLA in healthy donors. Clones were sequenced by immunoSEQ multiplex PCR, and TCRdb holds only the in-frame ones, with some missing. The table records about 110,000 clones, approximately 78% of them present only once. The sequencing sample was made of PBMCs. These receptors all come from a man aged 25-40 years in good health and CMV-seropositive. Both conserved end residues are part of each CDR3. The D gene is left open where the match is weak. Not every row has a clone size; where given, it reads once, few, many or a size class.

cdr3_nt,cdr3_aa,clone_size,d_call,j_call,v_call
TGCGCCAGCGGGACTCCCAAGGACAATCAGCCCCAGCATTTT,CASGTPKDNQPQHF,few,NA,TRBJ1-5,TRBV10-1
TGTGCCAGCAGTTTATACGGGGGGGTCTATGGCTACACCTTC,CASSLYGGVYGYTF,NA,NA,TRBJ1-2,TRBV28
TGTGCCAGCAGCGGAGCCCGTGGTCAGCCCCAGCATTTT,CASSGARGQPQHF,NA,NA,TRBJ1-5,TRBV7-2
TGCGCCAGCAGTGAGTCGAGAGTAGGGGGTTACGAAGCTTTCTTT,CASSESRVGGYEAFF,NA,NA,TRBJ1-1,TRBV10-2
TGTGCCAGCAGTGTCCCCTCACAGCTTTACAATGAGCAGTTCTTC,CASSVPSQLYNEQFF,NA,NA,TRBJ2-1,TRBV2
TGTGCCAGCAGTTTATCCAGGGGCAATGAGCAGTTCTTC,CASSLSRGNEQFF,NA,NA,TRBJ2-1,TRBV27
TGTGCCAGCTCGGGACTAGCGGACAATGAGCAGTTCTTC,CASSGLADNEQFF,NA,TRBD2,TRBJ2-1,TRBV18
TGTGCCAGCAGCGTAGGGATCGGGACAGGGGTCACCGGGGAGCTGTTTTTT,CASSVGIGTGVTGELFF,NA,TRBD1,TRBJ2-2,TRBV9
TGTGCCTGGAGTGTCGGAGGGATAGACTCTGGAAACACCATATATTTT,CAWSVGGIDSGNTIYF,NA,NA,TRBJ1-3,TRBV30
TGTGCCATCAGTGGACAGGGGGACAATGAGCAGTTCTTC,CAISGQGDNEQFF,NA,TRBD1,TRBJ2-1,TRBV10-3
TGTGCCAGTAGGTCCCCCGGGGGGGAATCTAATGAAAAACTGTTTTTT,CASRSPGGESNEKLFF,NA,NA,TRBJ1-4,TRBV19
TGTGCCATATTACCGGGACAGGGGCTAAGTGGGGCCAACGTCCTGACTTTC,CAILPGQGLSGANVLTF,NA,TRBD1,TRBJ2-6,TRBV10-3
TGTGCCAGCAGCCGGGGGGACTATCTGGAGACCCAGTACTTC,CASSRGDYLETQYF,once,TRBD2,TRBJ2-5,TRBV5-4
TGTGCCAGCAGCCGGACAGGGTCACGCACTGAAGCTTTCTTT,CASSRTGSRTEAFF,NA,TRBD1,TRBJ1-1,TRBV11-2
TGTGCCAGCAGCGGAAGTTACACAGCGAACACTGAAGCTTTCTTT,CASSGSYTANTEAFF,NA,NA,TRBJ1-1,TRBV2
TGTGCCAGCAGTGAAGCTGACCTGGGACAGCCTTCAACTAATGAAAAACTGTTTTTT,CASSEADLGQPSTNEKLFF,few,TRBD1,TRBJ1-4,TRBV6-1
TGTGCCAGCAGCGAACAGGTTGCCGCCGGGGAGCTGTTTTTT,CASSEQVAAGELFF,NA,NA,TRBJ2-2,TRBV2
TGTGCCAGCAGGACACCAGCAACTAATGAAAAACTGTTTTTT,CASRTPATNEKLFF,NA,NA,TRBJ1-4,TRBV28
TGTGCCAGCAGTATACAGAGAAACACCATATATTTT,CASSIQRNTIYF,NA,NA,TRBJ1-3,TRBV6-9
TGTGCCAGCAAGGGACAGGTTAACACCGGGGAGCTGTTTTTT,CASKGQVNTGELFF,NA,TRBD1,TRBJ2-2,TRBV6-5
TGTGCCATCAGGGGGCCGTACACGGAATCAAGCTCTGGGGCCAACGTCCTGACTTTC,CAIRGPYTESSSGANVLTF,NA,NA,TRBJ2-6,TRBV10-3
TGTGCCCGGGGCAGAGGGACAGATTTCTATGGCTACACCTTC,CARGRGTDFYGYTF,NA,TRBD1,TRBJ1-2,TRBV30
TGTGCCAGCAGCTGGGGATCCCCCTACGAGCGGGAGGGTAATGAGCAGTTCTTC,CASSWGSPYEREGNEQFF,once,TRBD2,TRBJ2-1,TRBV5-5
TGTGCCAGCAGCTCCCGGGAGGGCTACACCTTC,CASSSREGYTF,NA,NA,TRBJ1-2,TRBV7-9
TGCAGCGTTGAACCGGGACAGCCTTACGAGGGTGGCTACACCTTC,CSVEPGQPYEGGYTF,few,TRBD1,TRBJ1-2,TRBV29-1
TGTGCCTGGAGCCCGAATCCGGGGTTTGGGAGACAGCCCCAGCATTTT,CAWSPNPGFGRQPQHF,NA,NA,TRBJ1-5,TRBV30
TGTGCCAGCAGTTATCGAGGGCGGGGAGGCACAGATACGCAGTATTTT,CASSYRGRGGTDTQYF,NA,NA,TRBJ2-3,TRBV6-5
TGTGCCAGCAGCTTCGCGGGAGCTCCCTCTGGAAACACCATATATTTT,CASSFAGAPSGNTIYF,NA,NA,TRBJ1-3,TRBV5-4
TGTGCCAGCAGTTACGCGTCTGGTAATTCACCCCTCCACTTT,CASSYASGNSPLHF,NA,NA,TRBJ1-6,TRBV6-5
TGTGCTAGTGGTTTGGTACAGGGTCCCACCGGGGAGCTGTTTTTT,CASGLVQGPTGELFF,NA,NA,TRBJ2-2,TRBV12-5
TGTGCCAGCACTCTGGGACAGAATTCACCCCTCCACTTT,CASTLGQNSPLHF,once,TRBD1,TRBJ1-6,TRBV6-1
TGCGCCAGCAGCTTGCTCGGACTAGCGGGGGGAGGGGAGACCCAGTACTTC,CASSLLGLAGGGETQYF,NA,TRBD2,TRBJ2-5,TRBV5-1
TGCGCCAGCAGCTTGGGCGGGGGTAACTCCTACGAGCAGTACTTC,CASSLGGGNSYEQYF,NA,TRBD2,TRBJ2-7,TRBV5-1
TGTGCCAGCAGCCCGGGACAGGGGTCAGTGCAGCAGTACTTC,CASSPGQGSVQQYF,NA,TRBD1,TRBJ2-7,TRBV5-4
TGTGCCAGCAGTGAAGGGGGGGTGTACAATGAGCAGTTCTTC,CASSEGGVYNEQFF,NA,NA,TRBJ2-1,TRBV2
TGTGCCAGCAGCTTAAGTAGAGGCACTGAAGCTTTCTTT,CASSLSRGTEAFF,NA,NA,TRBJ1-1,TRBV7-3
TGTGCCAGCAGTCCGGGACTGGGGCCACGACCCCTCCACTTT,CASSPGLGPRPLHF,NA,NA,TRBJ1-6,TRBV27
TGTGCCAGCAGCCCAGGGACAGGGGTTAACTATGGCTACACCTTC,CASSPGTGVNYGYTF,few,TRBD1,TRBJ1-2,TRBV13
TGTGCCAGCAGCCCTATCGGGGGGCTGTCCGGGGAGCTGTTTTTT,CASSPIGGLSGELFF,NA,NA,TRBJ2-2,TRBV5-6
TGTGCCAGCAGCATGATACAGGGTTTCACAGATACGCAGTATTTT,CASSMIQGFTDTQYF,NA,NA,TRBJ2-3,TRBV28
TGTGCCAGCTCTCGGGACAGGGATAAAGAGACCCAGTACTTC,CASSRDRDKETQYF,NA,TRBD1,TRBJ2-5,TRBV18
TGTGCCAGCAGCTTGTCTAGCGGGAGGGTGCTAAGCACAGATACGCAGTATTTT,CASSLSSGRVLSTDTQYF,NA,TRBD2,TRBJ2-3,TRBV5-6
TGTGCCAGCAGCCGCAACGGGGGGAACACTGAAGCTTTCTTT,CASSRNGGNTEAFF,NA,NA,TRBJ1-1,TRBV6-6
TGTGCCAGTAGTACCCACGCTAACCGCGAGACTGAAGCTTTCTTT,CASSTHANRETEAFF,once,NA,TRBJ1-1,TRBV19
TGTGCCAGCAGTTCCCCCGGGACAGCCACTGAAGCTTTCTTT,CASSSPGTATEAFF,NA,TRBD1,TRBJ1-1,TRBV28
TGTGCCAGCAGCCCGAATCCCAGGGTATACCAAGAGACCCAGTACTTC,CASSPNPRVYQETQYF,NA,NA,TRBJ2-5,TRBV7-2
TGTGCCAGCAGCTTCCGTCGCGGGAACACTGAAGCTTTCTTT,CASSFRRGNTEAFF,NA,NA,TRBJ1-1,TRBV5-6
TGTGCCAGCAGCACACGACTAGCGGGACCCACGGGCGGGGAGCTGTTTTTT,CASSTRLAGPTGGELFF,NA,TRBD2,TRBJ2-2,TRBV11-2
TGTGCCAGCAGCTTTGGAGGGACCCAGTACTTC,CASSFGGTQYF,NA,NA,TRBJ2-5,TRBV7-8
TGCGCCAGCAGCTTGGTTGGACAGGGCAGCTACACCTTC,CASSLVGQGSYTF,NA,TRBD1,TRBJ1-2,TRBV5-1
TGTGCCAGCAGTAGGTACCAACTAGCGGGAGGGCCGAATGAGCAGTTCTTC,CASSRYQLAGGPNEQFF,once,TRBD2,TRBJ2-1,TRBV27
TGCGCCAGCAGTGAGTTAAACTCCTACGAGCAGTACTTC,CASSELNSYEQYF,once,NA,TRBJ2-7,TRBV10-2
TGTGCCAGCAGTAAGACTAGCGGGAGAGGAGATACGCAGTATTTT,CASSKTSGRGDTQYF,NA,TRBD2,TRBJ2-3,TRBV27
TGCGCCAGCAAGGCTGGCGGCGAGACCCAGTACTTC,CASKAGGETQYF,NA,NA,TRBJ2-5,TRBV5-1
TGTGCCAGCAGCGTAGGGGCTAGCGGACACCAAGAGACCCAGTACTTC,CASSVGASGHQETQYF,NA,TRBD2,TRBJ2-5,TRBV9